The 18 T cell receptor beta chains presented below share a single source sample, sequenced in a study of early T cells in non-severe SARS-CoV-2 infection (dated by TCRdb to the early 2020s). Libraries came from 5' RACE. Reads for this sample came from a NextSeq 500. TCRdb cleaned the public reads at Q25 with fastp, built clones with MiXCR and kept in-frame beta chains. Merged by CDR3 protein, the rows form single entries marked with the most common genes and DNA. Present in this sample are approximately 31,000 distinct CDR3 sequences, around 5.8% of which were seen just once. 5% to 6% of the sample is taken by the ten largest. The sample taken for sequencing was whole blood. The receptors come from an adult who was a healthcare worker with PCR-confirmed SARS-CoV-2 infection or an uninfected control (not recorded which).

This clonotype was observed at least ten times. V is TRBV5-1 and J is TRBJ2-7; D assignment may be TRBD1 or TRBD2 (5 bases each). CDR1 and CDR2 from the germline V gene are SGHRS and YFSETQ. This CDR3 has 18 residues. V gave up 5 bases and J gave up 0 bases, with 24 bases separating them. The CDR3 coding sequence is TGCGCCAGCAGTGAGAGGGGCCCCGATCTTCTTTCCTCCTACGAGCAGTACTTC. Amino acids: CASSERGPDLLSSYEQYF.

This clonotype is labeled medium-sized. The chain employs TRBV29-1 and TRBJ2-3, with 7 bases matching TRBD2. This CDR3 is built from 13 residues. Trimming cost V 5 bases and J 0 bases; bases outside gene matches: 2. Germline V lookup: CDR1 SQVTM, CDR2 ANQGSEA. CDR3 bases: TGCAGCGTTCAGCGGGATAGCACAGATACGCAGTATTTT. This encodes CSVQRDSTDTQYF.

In this sample, this clonotype turned up many times. The chain combines TRBV28 with TRBJ1-1; D might be TRBD1 (6 bases). This CDR3 region has 12 residues. CDR1 and CDR2 (germline): MDHEN, SYDVKM. The V end lost 5 bases, the J end lost 8 bases, and 12 bases lay between the germline ends. CDR3 amino acids: CASSHPDSEAFF. The CDR3 region has the DNA TGTGCCAGCAGTCACCCGGACAGCGAAGCTTTCTTT. The full variable domain, with the rest looked up from reference TRBV28 and TRBJ1-1, is DVKVTQSSRYLVKRTGEKVFLECVQDMDHENMFWYRQDPGLGLRLIYFSYDVKMKEKGDIPEGYSVSREKKERFSLILESASTNQTSMYLCASSHPDSEAFFGQGTRLTVV.

This clonotype was observed at least ten times. The V and J genes are TRBV7-9 and TRBJ1-2; 8 positions agree with TRBD1. V was clipped by 3 bases and J by 6 bases; unmatched bases: 9. Per germline, CDR1 SEHNR and CDR2 FQNEAQ (reference sequence). The length of the CDR3 is 15 residues. The CDR3 sequence is CASSLTGAVKDGYTF. The CDR3 DNA reads as TGTGCCAGCAGCTTGACAGGGGCGGTCAAGGATGGCTACACCTTC.

The table lists this clonotype with many counts. The V call is TRBV4-1, the J call TRBJ1-1; maybe TRBD1 (5 bases). Germline loops: CDR1 MGHRA, CDR2 YSYEKL. The CDR3 has 13 residues. The ends were cut back, 1 base at V and 3 bases at J, with 6 bases in the middle. The CDR3 nucleotides read TGCGCCAGCAGCCAAGCGGGGGACACTGAAGCTTTCTTT. It yields the protein CASSQAGDTEAFF.

This sequence joins TRBV9 and TRBJ2-7; maybe TRBD2 (6 bases). CDR1 and CDR2 from the germline V gene are SGDLS and YYNGEE. The CDR3 runs to 14 residues. V lost 0 bases and J 4 bases, leaving 11 bases between the germline ends. DNA for the CDR3: TGTGCCAGCAGCGTAGCGGGAGACACGTACGAGCAGTACTTC. Amino acid sequence: CASSVAGDTYEQYF.

With regard to this clonotype: Sequence at one end of the junction differs from germline and may be a read error. This sequence joins TRBV27 and TRBJ1-6; D unresolved. In germline, CDR1 is MNHEY, CDR2 SMNVEV (reference sequence). The CDR3 consists of 15 residues. CDR3 sequence (DNA): TGTGCCAGCAGCCCGGCCCCCCTATTGAATTCATCCCTCCACTTT. It yields the protein CASSPAPLLNSSLHF.

This clonotype was recorded many times. V and J are TRBV5-4 and TRBJ2-3; D possibly corresponds to TRBD2 (5 bases). The ends were cut back, 4 bases at V and 6 bases at J, with 9 bases in the middle. Germline CDR1 and CDR2: SGHNT and YYREEE (reference sequence). CDR3 length: 12 amino acids. DNA of the CDR3: TGTGCCAGCAGCGGACTTGGGGATACGCAGTATTTT. Its translation: CASSGLGDTQYF.

A few counts support this clonotype. Just one base apart from a much larger clone, this may be a read error. V gene TRBV11-3 combines with J gene TRBJ2-5; TRBD1 agrees at 8 bases. Germline V gene lookup returns CDR1 SGHNT and CDR2 YENEEA. V lost 5 bases, J lost 3 bases, and 2 bases stayed unmatched. The CDR3 is 13 amino acids. CDR3 DNA: TGTGCCAGCAGCACGGACAGGGAAGAGACCCAGTACTTC. Translated: CASSTDREETQYF.

In its sample, this clonotype was seen a few times. The chain recombines TRBV19 with TRBJ2-5, with D unclear. Between the trimmed V and J ends, which lost 4 bases and 2 bases, there was a span of 5 bases. Germline V gives CDR1 LNHDA, CDR2 SQIVND (reference sequence). This CDR3 has 12 residues. The DNA of the CDR3 is TGTGCCAGTAGTAAACAGCAAGAGACCCAGTACTTC. Translation: CASSKQQETQYF.

This clonotype was detected many times. The chain recombines TRBV6-2 or TRBV6-3 with TRBJ1-1, with a tentative D call TRBD1 (5 bases). CDR1 MNHEY and CDR2 SVGEGT come from the germline V gene. The V end was cut by 6 bases, the J end by 4 bases, with 15 bases between. The CDR3 extends over 14 amino acids. The CDR3 sequence: CASRTSGGFTEAFF. The CDR3 DNA sequence: TGTGCCAGCAGAACCTCGGGGGGATTCACTGAAGCTTTCTTT.

This clonotype was observed at least ten times. V gene TRBV27 combines with J gene TRBJ1-1; D is ambiguous. Trimming cost V 2 bases and J 3 bases, with 7 bases left between them. The CDR3 extends over 13 amino acids. Germline V gene lookup returns CDR1 MNHEY and CDR2 SMNVEV (reference sequence). The CDR3 loop is CASSLTVDTEAFF. As DNA, the CDR3 is TGTGCCAGCAGTTTAACAGTAGACACTGAAGCTTTCTTT.

This clonotype was counted at least ten times. V gene TRBV4-1 combines with J gene TRBJ2-1, with 8 bases aligning to TRBD2. V lost 5 bases to trimming and J lost 6 bases; unmatched junction nucleotides: 15. Per the germline V gene, CDR1 is MGHRA and CDR2 is YSYEKL. This CDR3 comprises 17 residues. CDR3 in DNA: TGCGCCAGCAGCATCGGCAGAGCCGGGACTAGAGGCAATGAGCAGTTCTTC. Protein: CASSIGRAGTRGNEQFF.

The chain combines TRBV28 with TRBJ2-7, with TRBD2 identical over 12 bases. V gave up 4 bases and J gave up 5 bases; unmatched junction bases: 12. CDR1 and CDR2 from the germline V gene are MDHEN and SYDVKM. The CDR3 has 17 amino acids. The CDR3 here is CASSSTPLAGGSHEQYV. The CDR3 region has the DNA TGTGCCAGCAGTTCGACCCCCCTAGCGGGAGGGTCCCACGAGCAGTACGTC.

This clonotype was observed many times. The V and J genes are TRBV29-1 and TRBJ1-1; possibly TRBD1 for D (6 bases). Germline lookup yields CDR1 SQVTM and CDR2 ANQGSEA. CDR3 length equals 13 residues. V was cut by 6 bases and J by 1 base, with 12 bases left in between. The CDR3 loop is CSVRGRGNTEAFF. CDR3 DNA sequence: TGCAGCGTCAGGGGTCGAGGGAACACTGAAGCTTTCTTT.

As for this clonotype: A much larger clone differs from this one at a single base, so this may be a read error. The CDR3 DNA reads as TGCGCCAGCAGCTGGGGGGTCCAGAACACTGAAGCTTTCTTT. Residues: CASSWGVQNTEAFF. V is TRBV5-1 and J is TRBJ1-1, with a possible D match to TRBD1 (5 bases). Trimming removed 3 bases at V and 1 base at J, with 10 bases between. This CDR3 has 14 amino acids. Per the germline V gene, CDR1 is SGHRS and CDR2 is YFSETQ.

The chain combines TRBV29-1 with TRBJ1-4, with D possibly matching TRBD1 (6 bases). V was clipped by 6 bases and J by 3 bases, with 17 bases between them. The CDR3 runs to 15 residues. The germline V gene has CDR1 SQVTM and CDR2 ANQGSEA. CDR3 in amino acids: CSVRDKTFPNEKLFF. The CDR3 DNA reads TGCAGCGTACGGGACAAAACCTTCCCTAATGAAAAACTGTTTTTT.

This clonotype has ten or more counts. The chain recombines TRBV23-1 with TRBJ2-7; no clear D gene. TRBV23-1 is identified as an open reading frame with a role that is uncertain. Trimming removed 4 bases at V and 13 bases at J, with 17 bases between. The CDR3 consists of 12 residues. CDR3 in DNA: TGCGCCAGCAGTCGGCAGACCAGCGATACATACGTC. Amino acids: CASSRQTSDTYV.